This T cell receptor (beta chain) was identified in a study of blood T cell repertoires in COVID-19. As for the study in general: Spain, Italy and the United States supplied samples that represented acute and convalescent COVID-19. Sample material is recorded as cDNA or gDNA derived from T cells, B-cell-depleted T cells, or PBMCs.

Membership in each cohort depended on participant-reported clinical history. The germline gives CDR1 DFQATT, CDR2 SNEGSKA (reference sequence). The CDR3 runs 11 residues. Between the trimmed V and J ends, which lost 3 bases and 5 bases, there was a span of 5 bases. Authors' analysis steps: Amplified reference gene primers provided the basis for estimating nucleated cell counts. TCRdb's table, derived via immunoSEQ multiplex PCR, lists solely in-frame clones and lacks some. V, J and clone size were drawn from that table, and D and trimming were deduced from the DNA. The sample includes around 300,000 clones, 88% of them seen just once.

This sequence was found in a woman aged 45-60 years who had recovered from COVID-19. The genes are TRBV20-1 and TRBJ2-4; no reliable D call. The sequencing sample was made of PBMCs or T cells enriched from blood (not recorded which). CDR3 sequence reads: CSASPQNIQYF. The CDR3 DNA follows: TGCAGTGCTAGTCCTCAAAACATTCAGTACTTC.